The 11 T cell receptor beta chains below all came from one sample that was sequenced in a study of vaccination and CD4 T cells after COVID-19. As for treatment: roughly ten-day PBMC culture with coronavirus spike peptide pools or control peptides (ViraFEST assay). Sequencing of DNA taken from cultured CD4+ T cells relied on the Oncomine TCR Beta short-read assay. Via MiXCR, TCRdb re-called the PCR reads, giving one row per CDR3 protein. The sample consists of 21,000 or so distinct CDR3 sequences, approximately 49% of them appearing once. These receptors lack a known antigen. Specimen: CD4+ T cells from blood, cultured in vitro. Source of these receptors: a human donor who had recovered from COVID-19.

This chain links TRBV12-3 or TRBV12-4 with TRBJ2-3; no firm D call. The V end lost 6 bases, the J end lost 7 bases, and 14 bases lay between the germline ends. The CDR3 is made up of 13 amino acids. This chain's CDR3 is CASRWSRANTQYF. In nucleotides, the CDR3 is TGTGCCAGCAGGTGGTCCCGGGCAAATACGCAGTATTTT.

The rearrangement links TRBV4-1 to TRBJ2-4; D unclear. Germline values: CDR1 MGHRA, CDR2 YSYEKL. The CDR3 sequence is 12 residues long. The V end was cut by 3 bases, the J end by 11 bases, with 11 bases between. Here the CDR3 DNA reads TGCGCCAGCAGCCAGTCTTTAGGACTTCAGTACTTC. Translating gives CASSQSLGLQYF.

This clonotype was seen a few times. The rearrangement links TRBV6-1 to TRBJ2-7; tentatively, D is TRBD2 (6 bases). Per germline, CDR1 MNHNS and CDR2 SASEGT. V shed 6 bases and J shed 6 bases, with 15 bases lying between them. The CDR3 loop spans 13 amino acids. The CDR3 nucleotides are TGTGCCAGCAGACTCAGGGAGGAGGGCGAGCAGTACTTC. Translation: CASRLREEGEQYF.

The chain employs TRBV28 and TRBJ1-1; 7 nucleotides line up with TRBD1. V lost 3 bases to trimming and J lost 1 base; unmatched junction nucleotides: 5. Germline assignment: CDR1 MDHEN and CDR2 SYDVKM. The CDR3 is 15 residues long. This chain's CDR3 is CASSLPGGANTEAFF. CDR3 DNA sequence: TGTGCCAGCAGTTTGCCAGGGGGGGCGAACACTGAAGCTTTCTTT.

This chain's CDR3 is CAWSGEAEAFF. In DNA form, the CDR3 reads TGTGCCTGGAGTGGGGAGGCTGAAGCTTTCTTT. V usage is TRBV30 and J usage is TRBJ1-1, with D uncertain. Trimming pared 1 base from V and 6 bases from J, leaving 6 bases between. The CDR3 extends over 11 amino acids. Germline CDR1 is GTSNPN and CDR2 is SVGIG (reference sequence).

This chain links TRBV7-2 with TRBJ1-1; D gene uncertain. Trimming took off 5 bases at V and 4 bases at J, with 8 bases between the two ends. Germline V gene sequence: CDR1 SGHTA, CDR2 FQGNSA. CDR3 length: 12 residues. The CDR3 is CASSRPGTEAFF. CDR3 bases: TGTGCCAGCAGCCGGCCTGGCACTGAAGCTTTCTTT. Variable domain in full (rest from reference TRBV7-2 and TRBJ1-1): GAGVSQSPSNKVTEKGKDVELRCDPISGHTALYWYRQSLGQGLEFLIYFQGNSAPDKSGLPSDRFSAERTGGSVSTLTIQRTQQEDSAVYLCASSRPGTEAFFGQGTRLTVV.

The rearrangement uses TRBV12-3 or TRBV12-4 and TRBJ1-2; unclear D gene. The CDR3 covers 12 residues. Between the trimmed V and J ends, which lost 4 bases and 3 bases, there was a span of 6 bases. The CDR3 loop reads CASSSGDYGYTF. As DNA, the CDR3 is TGTGCCAGCAGTTCTGGAGACTATGGCTACACCTTC.

The chain recombines TRBV7-2 with TRBJ2-7, with 8 bases fitting TRBD2. J was trimmed by 2 bases and V by 4 bases; bases with no gene match: 7. The CDR3 covers 15 residues. Germline V gives CDR1 SGHTA, CDR2 FQGNSA. CDR3 sequence (DNA): TGTGCCAGCAGCTCATCGGGAGGGCAGACCTACGAGCAGTACTTC. It translates to CASSSSGGQTYEQYF.

The chain joins TRBV30 to TRBJ1-1; the D gene is possibly TRBD1 (5 bases). This CDR3 has 14 amino acids. The germline V gene has CDR1 GTSNPN and CDR2 SVGIG (reference sequence). V lost 2 bases and J lost 6, with 16 bases in between. Here the CDR3 reads CAWSSQALRAEAFF. For the CDR3, the DNA is TGTGCCTGGAGTTCGCAGGCTCTCAGGGCTGAAGCTTTCTTT. The whole variable domain, filled in from reference TRBV30 and TRBJ1-1, reads SQTIHQWPATLVQPVGSPLSLECTVEGTSNPNLYWYRQAAGRGLQLLFYSVGIGQISSEVPQNLSASRPQDRQFILSSKKLLLSDSGFYLCAWSSQALRAEAFFGQGTRLTVV.

V and J are TRBV21-1 and TRBJ1-2. TRBV21-1 is a recognized pseudogene. The CDR3 length is 12 residues. In nucleotides, the CDR3 is TGTGCCAGCAGCAAAGAAGGATATGGCTACACCTTC. Amino acids: CASSKEGYGYTF.

This clonotype was observed a single time. The V call is TRBV10-3, the J call TRBJ1-2, with 7 nucleotides matching TRBD1. CDR1 is ENHRY and CDR2 is SYGVKD in the germline V gene. V was pared by 5 bases and J by 4 bases, with 4 bases of the junction left unmatched. This CDR3 is 13 amino acids long. CDR3 nucleotides: TGTGCCATCAGTCAGACAGGGTTCTATGGCTACACCTTC. Its translation is CAISQTGFYGYTF.